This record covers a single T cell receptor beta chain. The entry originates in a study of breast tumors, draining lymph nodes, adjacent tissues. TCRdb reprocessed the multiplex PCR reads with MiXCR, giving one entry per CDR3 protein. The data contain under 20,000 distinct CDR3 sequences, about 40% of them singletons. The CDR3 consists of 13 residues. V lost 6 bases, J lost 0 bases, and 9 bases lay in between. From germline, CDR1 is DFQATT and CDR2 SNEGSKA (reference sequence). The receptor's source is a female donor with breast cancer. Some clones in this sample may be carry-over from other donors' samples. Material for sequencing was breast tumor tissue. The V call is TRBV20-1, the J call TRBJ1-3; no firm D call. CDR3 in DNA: TGCAGTGCCTTACAGCACTCTGGAAACACCATATATTTT. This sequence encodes CSALQHSGNTIYF.